These T cell receptor beta chains were read from a single sample in a study of T cells after yellow fever vaccination. TCRdb itself ran the 5' RACE reads through MiXCR, one entry per CDR3 protein. The data contain tens of thousands of distinct CDR3 sequences, around 7% of them singletons. The specimen was CD8+ T cells sorted from PBMCs, collected around 10 days after the first yellow fever vaccination. Receptor source: a man aged 18 to 29 who received the YFV17D yellow fever vaccine. Each CDR3 is given with its conserved first and last residue. Fields, in order: D gene, clone size, J gene, V gene, CDR3 DNA, CDR3 protein. A D gene is named only where the DNA matches it firmly. Some rows mark clone size as missing; the rest say once, few, many or name a class of expanded clone.

d_gene: TRBD2; abundance: many; j_gene: TRBJ2-1; v_gene: TRBV7-8; CDR3nt: TGTGCCAGCAGCTCCACTAGCGGGGGGGCCAATGAGCAGTTCTTC; CDR3aa: CASSSTSGGANEQFF
d_gene: .; abundance: many; j_gene: TRBJ1-5; v_gene: TRBV12-3/TRBV12-4; CDR3nt: TGTGCCAGCACCGATCCCGCTGCAGGGTACACATCAGGCAATCAGCCCCAGCATTTT; CDR3aa: CASTDPAAGYTSGNQPQHF
d_gene: .; abundance: few; j_gene: TRBJ1-1; v_gene: TRBV9; CDR3nt: TGTGCCAGCAGCCCACCCAACAGGTTGAACACTGAAGCTTTCTTT; CDR3aa: CASSPPNRLNTEAFF
d_gene: TRBD1; abundance: many; j_gene: TRBJ2-6; v_gene: TRBV11-1; CDR3nt: TGTGCCAGCAGCTTAGGATTCGGGACAGGGGGCACTGGGGCCAACGTCCTGACTTTC; CDR3aa: CASSLGFGTGGTGANVLTF
d_gene: .; abundance: .; j_gene: TRBJ1-6; v_gene: TRBV11-3; CDR3nt: TGTGCCAGACCTTGCAGAAAGAATTCACCCCTCCACTTT; CDR3aa: CARPCRKNSPLHF
d_gene: TRBD1; abundance: many; j_gene: TRBJ2-1; v_gene: TRBV6-4; CDR3nt: TGTGCCAGCAGTGACTCGGACAGGAATGAGCAGTTCTTC; CDR3aa: CASSDSDRNEQFF
d_gene: TRBD2; abundance: many; j_gene: TRBJ2-2; v_gene: TRBV7-3; CDR3nt: TGTGCCAGCAGCACCTCCGGGACTAGCGTTTACACCGGGGAGCTGTTTTTT; CDR3aa: CASSTSGTSVYTGELFF
d_gene: .; abundance: few; j_gene: TRBJ2-5; v_gene: TRBV28; CDR3nt: TGTGCCAGCAGCTCGGGCCTACACAGTGGGGAGACCCAGTACTTC; CDR3aa: CASSSGLHSGETQYF
d_gene: TRBD1; abundance: once; j_gene: TRBJ2-7; v_gene: TRBV6-5; CDR3nt: TGTGCCAGCAATTATGTCCGGGACAGCCTATCCTACGAGCAGTACTTC; CDR3aa: CASNYVRDSLSYEQYF
d_gene: .; abundance: many; j_gene: TRBJ1-1; v_gene: TRBV27; CDR3nt: TGTGCCAGCAGTTTAAAAAGTGGGGTAAACACTGAAGCTTTCTTT; CDR3aa: CASSLKSGVNTEAFF
d_gene: TRBD1; abundance: many; j_gene: TRBJ2-4; v_gene: TRBV15; CDR3nt: TGTGCCACCAGCAGAGTCCCCGGGACAGGGAAAAACATTCAGTACTTC; CDR3aa: CATSRVPGTGKNIQYF
d_gene: .; abundance: many; j_gene: TRBJ1-2; v_gene: TRBV7-9; CDR3nt: TGTGCCAGCAGCTTAGGGACATCCTATGGCTACACCTTC; CDR3aa: CASSLGTSYGYTF
d_gene: .; abundance: many; j_gene: TRBJ2-2; v_gene: TRBV9; CDR3nt: TGTGCCAGCAGCTCCAACATGGGGGGCAGGAAGACCGGGGAGCTGTTTTTT; CDR3aa: CASSSNMGGRKTGELFF
d_gene: .; abundance: .; j_gene: TRBJ1-2; v_gene: TRBV12-3/TRBV12-4; CDR3nt: TGTGCCAGCAGTTGGGGGCCTACGGGGGGCTACACCTTC; CDR3aa: CASSWGPTGGYTF
d_gene: .; abundance: many; j_gene: TRBJ1-2; v_gene: TRBV4-3; CDR3nt: TGCGCCAGCAGCCAAGATGGCGATCCGGGGGACTATGGCTACACCTTC; CDR3aa: CASSQDGDPGDYGYTF
d_gene: TRBD1; abundance: .; j_gene: TRBJ1-1; v_gene: TRBV12-3/TRBV12-4; CDR3nt: TGTGCCAGCAGGGCCCGGACAGGGCCGAACACTGAAGCTTTCTTT; CDR3aa: CASRARTGPNTEAFF
d_gene: .; abundance: .; j_gene: TRBJ2-4; v_gene: TRBV4-2; CDR3nt: TGTGCCAGCAGCCAAGGGGCGTCCAAAAACATTCAGTACTTC; CDR3aa: CASSQGASKNIQYF
d_gene: .; abundance: many; j_gene: TRBJ2-3; v_gene: TRBV4-1; CDR3nt: TGCGCCAGCAGCCAAGGCCGAACCTCCGGCACAGATACGCAGTATTTT; CDR3aa: CASSQGRTSGTDTQYF
d_gene: .; abundance: many; j_gene: TRBJ1-3; v_gene: TRBV24-1; CDR3nt: TGTGCCACCAGTGAGGGCCAACGCTCTGGAAACACCATATATTTT; CDR3aa: CATSEGQRSGNTIYF
d_gene: .; abundance: many; j_gene: TRBJ2-5; v_gene: TRBV12-3/TRBV12-4; CDR3nt: TGTGCCAGCAGTTACAACAGTGGATCCTTGACGGAGACCCAGTACTTC; CDR3aa: CASSYNSGSLTETQYF
d_gene: .; abundance: .; j_gene: TRBJ1-1; v_gene: TRBV4-1; CDR3nt: TGCGCCAGCAGCCAAAACGGGGGCGGGAACACTGAAGCTTTCTTT; CDR3aa: CASSQNGGGNTEAFF
d_gene: .; abundance: .; j_gene: TRBJ2-1; v_gene: TRBV10-3; CDR3nt: TGTGCCATCAGTATCCCCAGGGGTACCTACAATGAGCAGTTCTTC; CDR3aa: CAISIPRGTYNEQFF
d_gene: TRBD1; abundance: few; j_gene: TRBJ1-5; v_gene: TRBV19; CDR3nt: TGTGCCAGTAGTATTTTAACAGGGGTAAATCAGCCCCAGCATTTT; CDR3aa: CASSILTGVNQPQHF
d_gene: .; abundance: .; j_gene: TRBJ2-7; v_gene: TRBV27; CDR3nt: TGTGCCAGCAGTGCCGGGATGCCCTTCGAGCAGTACTTC; CDR3aa: CASSAGMPFEQYF
d_gene: TRBD1; abundance: many; j_gene: TRBJ2-7; v_gene: TRBV11-2; CDR3nt: TGTGCCAGCAGCCGGACCGGGACAGCGACCTTTGGCGAGCAGTACTTC; CDR3aa: CASSRTGTATFGEQYF
d_gene: .; abundance: .; j_gene: TRBJ2-1; v_gene: TRBV25-1; CDR3nt: TGTGCCAGCAGTGAGTACGGAGGGACTGGCGACTACAATGAGCAGTTCTTC; CDR3aa: CASSEYGGTGDYNEQFF
d_gene: TRBD1; abundance: .; j_gene: TRBJ1-1; v_gene: TRBV12-3/TRBV12-4; CDR3nt: TGTGCCAGCAGCTCTCTGACAGGGACCGAAGGAGCTTTCTTT; CDR3aa: CASSSLTGTEGAFF
d_gene: .; abundance: many; j_gene: TRBJ1-5; v_gene: TRBV27; CDR3nt: TGTGCCAGCAGTTCGGACAGAGACAATCAGCCCCAGCATTTT; CDR3aa: CASSSDRDNQPQHF
d_gene: .; abundance: .; j_gene: TRBJ2-1; v_gene: TRBV4-1; CDR3nt: TGCGCCAGCAGCCAACGAATACAGGCCTTTTACAATGAGCAGTTCTTC; CDR3aa: CASSQRIQAFYNEQFF
d_gene: .; abundance: many; j_gene: TRBJ2-3; v_gene: TRBV7-2; CDR3nt: TGTGCCAGCAGCTTAGCGGGGCACCGGGATACGCAGTATTTT; CDR3aa: CASSLAGHRDTQYF
d_gene: .; abundance: .; j_gene: TRBJ1-2; v_gene: TRBV11-1; CDR3nt: TGTGCCAGCAGCTTATCAGGGAGTGTGAACTATGGCTACACCTTC; CDR3aa: CASSLSGSVNYGYTF
d_gene: .; abundance: many; j_gene: TRBJ1-4; v_gene: TRBV6-2/TRBV6-3; CDR3nt: TGTGCCAGCAGCCGAGAGTGGGCCTTCCTTGAAAAACTGTTTTTT; CDR3aa: CASSREWAFLEKLFF
d_gene: .; abundance: once; j_gene: TRBJ1-5; v_gene: TRBV3-1; CDR3nt: TGTGCCAGCAGCCGCTCGACAGGGCCCCAGCATTTT; CDR3aa: CASSRSTGPQHF
d_gene: .; abundance: many; j_gene: TRBJ2-1; v_gene: TRBV7-3; CDR3nt: TGTGCCAGCAGCTTAAATCGGGGGAATGAGCAGTTCTTC; CDR3aa: CASSLNRGNEQFF
d_gene: .; abundance: .; j_gene: TRBJ2-7; v_gene: TRBV4-1; CDR3nt: TGCGCCAGCAGCCAGAGAGAGGCGGTCAACTACGAGCAGTACTTC; CDR3aa: CASSQREAVNYEQYF
d_gene: .; abundance: .; j_gene: TRBJ2-6; v_gene: TRBV19; CDR3nt: TGTGCCAGTAGTATTACCGCTGGGGCCAACGTCCTGACTTTC; CDR3aa: CASSITAGANVLTF
d_gene: TRBD1; abundance: few; j_gene: TRBJ2-2; v_gene: TRBV12-3/TRBV12-4; CDR3nt: TGTGCCAGCAGAAGGACAGGGTTTGCCGGGGAGCTGTTTTTT; CDR3aa: CASRRTGFAGELFF
d_gene: .; abundance: many; j_gene: TRBJ2-1; v_gene: TRBV7-2; CDR3nt: TGTGCCAGCAGCTTATTAGGAACGAGCTCCTACAATGAGCAGTTCTTC; CDR3aa: CASSLLGTSSYNEQFF
d_gene: TRBD2; abundance: .; j_gene: TRBJ2-1; v_gene: TRBV20-1; CDR3nt: TGCTGTGCCCCGGGACTAGCGGGGGGTAAGCGGTACAATGAGCAGTTCTTC; CDR3aa: CCAPGLAGGKRYNEQFF
d_gene: TRBD1; abundance: many; j_gene: TRBJ2-7; v_gene: TRBV6-5; CDR3nt: TGTGCCAGCAGTTGGGACAGGGGAAGGGGCTACGAGCAGTACTTC; CDR3aa: CASSWDRGRGYEQYF